This T cell receptor beta chain was documented in a study of T cell responses to AZD1222 COVID-19 vaccine. General study findings and limits: The study found vaccine-associated CD4 TCRs spanning spike, dominant at 160-218 and 743-854. The study sampled repertoires only after the peak T cell response. Baseline serostatus was positive in only a handful of AZD1222 recipients.

Germline V gives CDR1 SEHNR, CDR2 FQNEAQ (reference sequence). Trimming took 1 base from V and 7 from J, leaving 10 bases between them. The length of the CDR3 is 13 residues. The repertoire was sequenced with immunoSEQ multiplex PCR; TCRdb's copy has only in-frame clones and lacks some. This table has 110,000 to 150,000 clones, 85% to 95% appearing once. Remarks on this clone: The antigen is undetermined.

This receptor was obtained from an adult in good health. The genes are TRBV7-9 and TRBJ1-1; D gene ambiguous. Sample: peripheral blood, taken on day 0 of MenACWY control vaccination. This chain's CDR3 is CASSLEGGSEAFF. DNA of the CDR3: TGTGCCAGCAGCTTAGAAGGAGGGAGTGAAGCTTTCTTT. The whole variable domain, remainder taken from reference TRBV7-9 and TRBJ1-1, is DTGVSQNPRHKITKRGQNVTFRCDPISEHNRLYWYRQTLGQGPEFLTYFQNEAQLEKSRLLSDRFSAERPKGSFSTLEIQRTEQGDSAMYLCASSLEGGSEAFFGQGTRLTVV.